These 25 T cell receptor beta chains originate from one sample sequenced in a study of blood T cell repertoires in COVID-19. The method was immunoSEQ multiplex PCR; TCRdb's version includes in-frame clones alone and lacks a portion of them. The data contain around 250,000 clones, approximately 90% of them singletons. Specimen: PBMCs or T cells enriched from blood (not recorded which). The receptor set was obtained from a woman aged 25 to 45 who had recovered from COVID-19.

The rearrangement uses TRBV3-1 (or the pseudogene TRBV3-2) and TRBJ2-1, with 8 bases that match TRBD2. CDR3 size: 15 residues. Trimming at V came to 2 bases and at J to 6 bases, leaving 6 bases not matched to a gene. From germline, CDR1 is LGHDT and CDR2 YNNKEL (reference sequence). The CDR3 region is CASSQNGRGSNEQFF. The CDR3 DNA sequence: TGTGCCAGCAGCCAAAACGGGAGGGGGTCCAATGAGCAGTTCTTC.

The genes are TRBV9 and TRBJ1-2; TRBD1 is a possible D gene (5 bases). The V gene's germline CDR1 is SGDLS and CDR2 YYNGEE. Trimming shortened V by 7 bases and J by 2 bases, and 21 bases separated the two germline ends. This CDR3 has 16 residues. The DNA of the CDR3 is TGTGCCAGCGCGATGCGGGGCGACCCGGGGAACTATGGCTACACCTTC. Its translation is CASAMRGDPGNYGYTF.

This clone has just one count. The chain joins TRBV7-9 to TRBJ2-7; the match to TRBD2 covers 8 bases. V gave up 5 bases and J gave up 3 bases; unmatched junction bases: 6. CDR3 length: 14 amino acids. Per the germline V gene, CDR1 is SEHNR and CDR2 is FQNEAQ (reference sequence). The CDR3 DNA reads TGTGCCAGCAGCCCCCGGGGGGGTAACTACGAGCAGTACTTC. It specifies CASSPRGGNYEQYF.

The chain is built from TRBV10-3 and TRBJ1-2; 9 positions agree with TRBD1. Germline CDR1 reads ENHRY; CDR2 reads SYGVKD. This CDR3 is built from 15 residues. J was trimmed by 2 bases and V by 10 bases; bases with no gene match: 11. CDR3 in amino acids: CATTIRTGENYGYTF. The CDR3 DNA reads as TGTGCCACAACAATAAGGACAGGGGAGAACTATGGCTACACCTTC.

Here the CDR3 reads CASSSVSAGSPRDTQYF. The DNA of the CDR3 is TGTGCCAGCTCATCAGTCTCAGCGGGATCTCCGAGAGATACGCAGTATTTT. The rearrangement links TRBV18 to TRBJ2-3, with 7 bases that match TRBD2. V lost 5 bases to trimming and J lost 5 bases; unmatched junction nucleotides: 16. CDR1 is KGHSH, CDR2 LQKENI, per germline. The CDR3 has 17 residues.

The chain has TRBV10-3 and TRBJ1-2; possible D gene TRBD1, 5 bases. Germline CDR1 is ENHRY and CDR2 is SYGVKD. The CDR3 totals 15 residues. Trimming stripped 3 bases from V and 0 bases from J, with 11 bases between. This CDR3 is CAISETGTTNYGYTF. The CDR3 bases are TGTGCCATCAGTGAAACAGGCACTACTAACTATGGCTACACCTTC.

This clone was seen only a few times. The J gene is TRBJ2-3, the V gene TRBV6-4; 7 bases fit TRBD2. J lost 5 bases, V lost 6 bases, and 8 bases had no gene match. This CDR3 spans 14 amino acids. Germline V gene sequence: CDR1 MRHNA, CDR2 SNTAGT. The CDR3 DNA reads TGTGCCAGCAGAGGGAGCGGGATGGGAGATACGCAGTATTTT. It yields the protein CASRGSGMGDTQYF.

V and J are TRBV5-4 and TRBJ2-1; TRBD2 aligns across 8 bases. V shed 4 bases, J shed 6 bases, and the junction held 12 bases outside the gene matches. The CDR3 spans 16 residues. CDR1 and CDR2 from the germline V gene are SGHNT and YYREEE (reference sequence). DNA of the CDR3: TGTGCCAGCAGCCTCCAGCGTAGCGGGACCTCCAATGAGCAGTTCTTC. This encodes CASSLQRSGTSNEQFF.

The V gene is TRBV7-6, the J gene TRBJ1-3; D gene ambiguous. The V end lost 1 base, the J end lost 5 bases, and 6 bases lay between the germline ends. Germline CDR1 is SGHVS and CDR2 is FNYEAQ. The CDR3 spans 13 residues. CDR3 sequence: CASSLGARNTIYF. The DNA of the CDR3 is TGTGCCAGCAGCTTAGGGGCCAGAAACACCATATATTTT.

This clone was detected a few times. The J gene is TRBJ2-3, the V gene TRBV19, with 8 nucleotides matching TRBD1. CDR3 length: 14 amino acids. The germline V gene encodes CDR1 LNHDA and CDR2 SQIVND (reference sequence). V trimming: 10 bases; J trimming: 4 bases; junction bases outside the gene matches: 10. CDR3 in DNA: TGTGCCACGCTAAGGACAGGGAACGCAGATACGCAGTATTTT. It yields the protein CATLRTGNADTQYF.

The genes are TRBV12-1 and TRBJ1-4; TRBD1 is taken as the D call from the table, unchecked against the DNA. TRBV12-1 is an annotated pseudogene. The CDR3 sequence is 22 residues long. The CDR3 protein is CASSLGQQRRDRESATNEKLFF. CDR3 coding DNA: TGTGCCAGCAGCTTGGGGCAGCAACGCCGGGACAGGGAAAGTGCAACTAATGAAAAACTGTTTTTT.

The chain carries TRBV19 and TRBJ2-1; TRBD2 agrees at 8 bases. CDR1 and CDR2 (germline): LNHDA, SQIVND (reference sequence). The CDR3 extends over 15 amino acids. V was pared by 6 bases and J by 7 bases, with 11 bases of the junction left unmatched. The CDR3 DNA reads as TGTGCCAGTAGCCCCAGCGGGAGTCCCCTAAATGAGCAGTTCTTC. This gives the protein CASSPSGSPLNEQFF. The variable domain in full, completed from reference TRBV19 and TRBJ2-1, reads DGGITQSPKYLFRKEGQNVTLSCEQNLNHDAMYWYRQDPGQGLRLIYYSQIVNDFQKGDIAEGYSVSREKKESFPLTVTSAQKNPTAFYLCASSPSGSPLNEQFFGPGTRLTVL.

The rearrangement links TRBV6-2 or TRBV6-3 to TRBJ1-5; D gene ambiguous. Per germline, CDR1 MNHEY and CDR2 SVGEGT. V gave up 2 bases and J gave up 6 bases, with 8 bases separating them. The CDR3 is made up of 13 amino acids. CDR3 sequence: CASSYILGQPQHF. The CDR3 nucleotides are TGTGCCAGCAGTTACATACTAGGTCAGCCCCAGCATTTT.

The chain employs TRBV9 and TRBJ2-7; D is unresolved. The ends were cut back, 5 bases at V and 1 base at J, with 10 bases in the middle. Germline V gives CDR1 SGDLS, CDR2 YYNGEE. The CDR3 is 13 amino acids. DNA for the CDR3: TGTGCCAGCAGTCGTTTCCCTTCCTACGAGCAGTACTTC. It encodes CASSRFPSYEQYF.

The J gene is TRBJ2-7, the V gene TRBV7-2, with 9 positions matching TRBD1. The CDR3 covers 17 residues. Germline values: CDR1 SGHTA, CDR2 FQGNSA. With V trimmed by 1 base and J by 6 bases, 13 bases remained unmatched. The CDR3 region has the DNA TGTGCCAGCAGCTTAGAGCCTCTGGGGACAGGGAACTCCGAGCAGTACTTC. Residues: CASSLEPLGTGNSEQYF.

This clone came up a few times. This sequence joins TRBV13 and TRBJ1-5, with D unresolved. Germline assignment: CDR1 PRHDT and CDR2 FYEKMQ (reference sequence). Trimming removed 2 bases from V and 6 bases from J, with 14 bases in between. CDR3 length: 15 residues. CDR3 nucleotide sequence: TGTGCCAGCAGCTTAAAAAAGAGGTCGGGTCAGCCCCAGCATTTT. Its protein is CASSLKKRSGQPQHF. Drawing the rest from reference TRBV13 and TRBJ1-5, the complete variable domain is AAGVIQSPRHLIKEKRETATLKCYPIPRHDTVYWYQQGPGQDPQFLISFYEKMQSDKGSIPDRFSAQQFSDYHSELNMSSLELGDSALYFCASSLKKRSGQPQHFGDGTRLSIL.

In nucleotides, the CDR3 is TGTGCCAGCAGTACCTCGAGTGAGACCCAGTACTTC. Its protein is CASSTSSETQYF. The V gene is TRBV6-2 or TRBV6-3, the J gene TRBJ2-5; D uncertain. CDR3 size: 12 residues. Trimming pared 5 bases from V and 5 bases from J, leaving 9 bases between. The germline CDR1 and CDR2 sequences are MNHEY and SVGEGT.

The rearrangement links TRBV3-1 (or the pseudogene TRBV3-2) to TRBJ1-2, with TRBD1 matching over 7 bases. Germline V gives CDR1 LGHDT, CDR2 YNNKEL (reference sequence). Trimming removed 10 bases from V and 4 bases from J; junction bases left unmatched: 6. The CDR3 contains 12 residues. CDR3 in DNA: TGTGCCACCGGGGGACAGATCTATGGCTACACCTTC. Amino acids: CATGGQIYGYTF.

The chain has TRBV4-1 and TRBJ1-2; a weak D match, TRBD1 (5 bases). CDR1 and CDR2 from the germline V gene are MGHRA and YSYEKL. The V end was cut by 2 bases, the J end by 8 bases, with 18 bases between. The CDR3 length is 15 residues. The CDR3 DNA reads TGCGCCAGCAGCCAACCCATTGACAGAAATCGCGGCTACACCTTC. Translated, it gives CASSQPIDRNRGYTF.

The chain combines TRBV24-1 with TRBJ2-3, with D possibly TRBD1 on 8 matching bases. The germline V gene encodes CDR1 KGHDR and CDR2 SFDVKD. This CDR3 is built from 17 residues. The ends were cut back, 4 bases at V and 6 bases at J, with 22 bases in the middle. The CDR3 here is CATSDFGQGGRHDTQYF. For the CDR3, the DNA is TGTGCCACCAGTGACTTCGGACAGGGAGGGAGACATGATACGCAGTATTTT.

The chain links TRBV19 to TRBJ2-1; 7 bases are a match to TRBD2. This CDR3 has 15 amino acids. Germline loops: CDR1 LNHDA, CDR2 SQIVND (reference sequence). V lost 7 bases to trimming and J lost 7 bases; unmatched junction nucleotides: 13. The CDR3 sequence: CASTHQGSGLNEQFF. CDR3 nucleotide sequence: TGTGCCAGTACCCATCAGGGTAGCGGGCTTAATGAGCAGTTCTTC.

The J gene is TRBJ2-2, the V gene TRBV28; 10 bases match TRBD1. This CDR3 has 17 residues. V gave up 4 bases and J gave up 0 bases; unmatched junction bases: 5. Germline V gene sequence: CDR1 MDHEN, CDR2 SYDVKM. Written as DNA, the CDR3 is TGTGCCAGCAGTTCACCGGGACAGGGGCCGAACACCGGGGAGCTGTTTTTT. This codes for CASSSPGQGPNTGELFF.

This clone showed up just a few times. CDR3 sequence: CASSFTSGGRGVSEQYF. DNA for the CDR3: TGTGCCAGCAGCTTCACTAGCGGGGGGAGGGGTGTCAGCGAGCAGTACTTC. The chain links TRBV11-2 to TRBJ2-7; 12 bases are a match to TRBD2. The V gene's germline CDR1 is SGHAT and CDR2 FQNNGV. The CDR3 totals 17 residues. Unmatched junction bases numbered 12, after V lost 3 bases and J lost 6 bases.

The V and J genes are TRBV7-6 and TRBJ1-4; D uncertain. The length of the CDR3 is 11 residues. Germline lookup yields CDR1 SGHVS and CDR2 FNYEAQ. With 4 bases removed from V and 10 bases from J, the gap between germline ends came to 7 bases. CDR3 in amino acids: CASSSGGKLFF. The CDR3 DNA reads TGTGCCAGCAGCTCGGGTGGAAAACTGTTTTTT.

The gene calls are TRBV24-1 and TRBJ1-2, with 8 bases lining up with TRBD1. V gave up 4 bases and J gave up 4 bases; unmatched junction bases: 10. Looked up from germline, CDR1 is KGHDR and CDR2 is SFDVKD. The CDR3 consists of 16 residues. The CDR3: CATSDPPGTGTYGYTF. The CDR3 DNA reads as TGTGCCACCAGTGACCCACCCGGGACAGGAACCTATGGCTACACCTTC.